The 17 T cell receptor beta chains in this list originate from one sample, sequenced in a study of T cell responses to AZD1222 COVID-19 vaccine. TCRdb's copy holds only in-frame clones and misses some; the assay was immunoSEQ multiplex PCR. The data show about 140,000 clones, 90% to 95% seen once. The sequenced sample was peripheral blood, obtained 28 days after the second AZD1222 dose. These receptors originate from an adult who received the AZD1222 COVID-19 vaccine.

There are a few counts of this clone. The rearrangement uses TRBV12-5 and TRBJ2-1, with 7 bases matching TRBD1. This CDR3 is built from 18 residues. Germline-derived CDR1 and CDR2 are LGHNT and FRNRAP. J lost 3 bases, V lost 1 base, and 12 bases had no gene match. DNA of the CDR3: TGTGCTAGTGGTTTGGCGCCCGGGGACAGCTTAATCTACAATGAGCAGTTCTTC. Translated: CASGLAPGDSLIYNEQFF. The whole variable domain, filled in from reference TRBV12-5 and TRBJ2-1, reads DARVTQTPRHKVTEMGQEVTMRCQPILGHNTVFWYRQTMMQGLELLAYFRNRAPLDDSGMPKDRFSAEMPDATLATLKIQPSEPRDSAVYFCASGLAPGDSLIYNEQFFGPGTRLTVL.

This rearrangement joins TRBV6-5 to TRBJ1-4; D may be TRBD1 (5 bases). Germline assignment: CDR1 MNHEY and CDR2 SVGAGI. The V and J ends lost 4 bases and 2 bases respectively, with 14 bases between them. CDR3 length: 16 amino acids. CDR3 amino acids: CASSSTGTGTNEKLFF. The CDR3 DNA follows: TGTGCCAGCAGTTCGACCGGGACTGGGACTAATGAAAAACTGTTTTTT.

This clone was seen a single time. The rearrangement joins TRBV7-2 to TRBJ1-5; unclear D gene. V was shortened by 1 base and J by 6 bases, with 13 bases between the two germline ends. Per germline, CDR1 SGHTA and CDR2 FQGNSA. The CDR3 covers 15 residues. CDR3 amino acids: CASSLGPNDGQPQHF. The CDR3 DNA follows: TGTGCCAGCAGCTTAGGCCCCAATGACGGTCAGCCCCAGCATTTT.

This chain uses TRBV7-9 with TRBJ2-7; D is unclear. Germline V gene lookup returns CDR1 SEHNR and CDR2 FQNEAQ (reference sequence). V was clipped by 5 bases and J by 3 bases, with 5 bases between them. The CDR3 has 11 amino acids. The CDR3: CASSLDYEQYF. Written as DNA, the CDR3 is TGTGCCAGCAGCCTCGACTACGAGCAGTACTTC.

The chain recombines TRBV11-3 with TRBJ1-1; possible D gene TRBD1, 6 bases. Germline V gene data show CDR1 as SGHNT and CDR2 as YENEEA. The CDR3 sequence is 15 residues long. V lost 5 bases and J lost 0, with 13 bases in between. The CDR3 DNA sequence: TGTGCCAGCAGCCCCTGGACAGCCTTGAACACTGAAGCTTTCTTT. This codes for CASSPWTALNTEAFF.

A word on this clone: Other DNA sequences from this sample encode an identical CDR3 as well. The chain links TRBV18 to TRBJ2-1; D is uncertain. Trimming removed 3 bases at V and 6 bases at J, with 3 bases between. The CDR3 consists of 11 residues. Germline-derived CDR1 and CDR2 are KGHSH and LQKENI. The CDR3 is CASSPSNEQFF. CDR3 nucleotides: TGTGCCAGCTCACCCAGCAATGAGCAGTTCTTC.

The chain combines TRBV5-1 with TRBJ2-7, with 8 bases lining up with TRBD1. Looked up from germline, CDR1 is SGHRS and CDR2 is YFSETQ. V gave up 0 bases and J gave up 5 bases; unmatched junction bases: 7. There are 15 residues in the CDR3. Here the CDR3 reads CASSLVPGGGDEQYF. CDR3 coding DNA: TGCGCCAGCAGCTTGGTTCCAGGGGGCGGGGACGAGCAGTACTTC.

The chain couples TRBV18 to TRBJ2-6; TRBD1 might be the D (5 bases). Germline CDR1 and CDR2: KGHSH and LQKENI. This CDR3 is built from 19 residues. Trimming shortened V by 1 base and J by 2 bases, and 18 bases separated the two germline ends. The CDR3 reads CASSPLQGAGSTGANVLTF. The CDR3 DNA reads as TGTGCCAGCTCACCACTACAAGGGGCAGGTTCTACTGGGGCCAACGTCCTGACTTTC.

The chain has TRBV28 and TRBJ2-1; D ambiguous. The CDR3 is 15 residues long. Germline CDR1 reads MDHEN; CDR2 reads SYDVKM. The V end was cut by 6 bases, the J end by 4 bases, with 16 bases between. The chain's CDR3 is CASRPAQRPYNEQFF. The CDR3 DNA reads TGTGCCAGCAGACCTGCACAACGACCTTACAATGAGCAGTTCTTC. The full variable domain, in which reference TRBV28 and TRBJ2-1 provide the parts outside the CDR3, is DVKVTQSSRYLVKRTGEKVFLECVQDMDHENMFWYRQDPGLGLRLIYFSYDVKMKEKGDIPEGYSVSREKKERFSLILESASTNQTSMYLCASRPAQRPYNEQFFGPGTRLTVL.

The CDR3 DNA reads as TGTGCCAGCAGCTTGAGTCCGTGGGGGCTCAACAATGAGCAGTTCTTC. Protein: CASSLSPWGLNNEQFF. The chain carries TRBV11-3 and TRBJ2-1, with a tentative D call TRBD1 (6 bases). Per germline, CDR1 SGHNT and CDR2 YENEEA. The ends were cut back, 3 bases at V and 5 bases at J, with 17 bases in the middle. This CDR3 has 16 amino acids.

This chain joins TRBV5-1 and TRBJ2-2; no reliable D call. The germline V and J ends were trimmed by 4 bases and 1 base, with 11 bases remaining between them. The germline V gene has CDR1 SGHRS and CDR2 YFSETQ. CDR3 length: 15 amino acids. CDR3 loop: CASSPGYRNTGELFF. CDR3 in DNA: TGCGCCAGCAGCCCAGGCTACCGGAACACCGGGGAGCTGTTTTTT.

V and J are TRBV4-3 and TRBJ2-4; D may match TRBD1 or TRBD2 (5 bases each). CDR3 length: 19 residues. The V end was cut by 0 bases, the J end by 0 bases, with 18 bases between. Germline V gene lookup returns CDR1 LGHNA and CDR2 YSLEER. CDR3 sequence reads: CASSQDRVRGRGAKNIQYF. The CDR3 DNA reads as TGCGCCAGCAGCCAAGATAGGGTCCGGGGCCGAGGAGCCAAAAACATTCAGTACTTC.

This clone was seen only once. Other nucleotide sequences from this sample produce the same CDR3. This chain joins TRBV6-2 or TRBV6-3 and TRBJ2-7; 15 bases map to TRBD2. The trim removed 5 bases at V and 4 bases at J, leaving 12 bases unmatched. The germline gives CDR1 MNHEY, CDR2 SVGEGT. The CDR3 is 18 residues long. The CDR3 region has the DNA TGTGCCAGCAGTGGCCCTTCCGGGACTAGCGGGAGGTCATACGAGCAGTACTTC. Translated: CASSGPSGTSGRSYEQYF.

The rearrangement uses TRBV7-6 and TRBJ2-7; TRBD1 aligns across 11 bases. CDR3 size: 17 residues. From germline, CDR1 is SGHVS and CDR2 FNYEAQ. The ends lost 1 base at V and 4 bases at J; junction bases unmatched: 9. The CDR3 sequence: CASSLVIPGQGAYEQYF. The CDR3 nucleotides read TGTGCCAGCAGCTTAGTAATTCCAGGACAGGGGGCTTACGAGCAGTACTTC.

The chain is built from TRBV4-1 and TRBJ1-4; D not certain. Germline lookup yields CDR1 MGHRA and CDR2 YSYEKL. V lost 4 bases to trimming and J lost 0 bases, with 18 bases between them. The CDR3 has 18 residues. The CDR3 is CASSRMAPRLATNEKLFF. CDR3 nucleotides: TGCGCCAGCAGCCGCATGGCACCCCGCCTCGCAACTAATGAAAAACTGTTTTTT.

The rearrangement joins TRBV7-2 to TRBJ2-1; TRBD2 matches 7 bases. After removal of 4 bases from V and 8 bases from J, the junction contained 8 bases not matched to a gene. The CDR3 is 14 residues long. CDR1 is SGHTA and CDR2 is FQGNSA in the germline V gene. In DNA form, the CDR3 reads TGTGCCAGCAGCTCCAGGACTAGTCCCTATGAGCAGTTCTTC. It specifies CASSSRTSPYEQFF.

This chain connects TRBV5-1 to TRBJ2-1; the match to TRBD2 covers 15 bases. V was clipped by 4 bases and J by 11 bases; unmatched bases: 4. Germline V gene data show CDR1 as SGHRS and CDR2 as YFSETQ. The length of the CDR3 is 14 residues. The CDR3 sequence is CASSLGLAGGKQFF. Written as DNA, the CDR3 is TGCGCCAGCAGCCTGGGACTAGCGGGGGGTAAGCAGTTCTTC.